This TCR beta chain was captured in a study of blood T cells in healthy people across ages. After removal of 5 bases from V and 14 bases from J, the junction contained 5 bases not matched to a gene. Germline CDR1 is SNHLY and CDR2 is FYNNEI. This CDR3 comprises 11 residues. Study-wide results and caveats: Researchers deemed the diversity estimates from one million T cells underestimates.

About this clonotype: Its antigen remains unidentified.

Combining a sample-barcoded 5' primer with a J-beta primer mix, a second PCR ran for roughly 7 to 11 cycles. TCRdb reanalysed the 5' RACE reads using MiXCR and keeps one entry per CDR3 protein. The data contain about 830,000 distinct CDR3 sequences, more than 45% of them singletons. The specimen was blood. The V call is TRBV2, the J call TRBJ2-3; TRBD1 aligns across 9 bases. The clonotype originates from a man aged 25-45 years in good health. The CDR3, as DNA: TGTGCCAGCAGTTGGGACAGGGCTGGGTATTTT. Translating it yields CASSWDRAGYF.